The sequence of this T cell receptor (beta chain) was determined in a study of blood T cell repertoires in COVID-19. As for the study in general: COVID-19 samples from acute and convalescent phases originated in the United States, Italy and Spain. The cDNA or gDNA used as material had been derived from T cells, B-cell-depleted T cells, or PBMCs.

As handled by the study authors: Amplification of reference gene primers was used by the study to estimate nucleated cell counts. Sequenced by immunoSEQ multiplex PCR; TCRdb stores in-frame clones only, minus some. V and J calls and clone size come straight from that table; D and trimming were deduced from the DNA. The sample lists tens of thousands of clones, around 87% seen once, with approximately 6% in the top ten. Seattle's enrolled individuals joined amid active infection and were then monitored longitudinally. Germline-derived CDR1 and CDR2 are SGHNT and YENEEA. Trimming removed 0 bases at V and 1 base at J, with 12 bases between. The length of the CDR3 is 16 residues.

What was sequenced was peripheral blood. The receptor's source is a woman aged 55 to 70 with COVID-19, enrolled during active disease. The rearrangement uses TRBV11-3 and TRBJ1-1, with D perhaps matching TRBD1 (5 bases). CDR3 in amino acids: CASSLDGNRRNTEAFF. CDR3 nucleotides: TGTGCCAGCAGCTTAGATGGGAACAGGAGGAACACTGAAGCTTTCTTT.